This T cell receptor (beta chain) comes out of a study of naive and memory T cell subsets. Study-level findings and limits: RNA-based TCR counts may shift with T cell activation and differentiation. Possibly reflecting memory cells re-expressing CD45RA, a few larger clonotypes occurred in naive repertoires, especially CD8.

V was pared by 2 bases and J by 7 bases, with 8 bases between. CDR1 is SEHNR, CDR2 FQNEAQ, per germline (reference sequence). CDR3 length: 12 residues. Points on this clonotype: Antigen unknown.

The beta constant-region primer was an equimolar mix of two oligonucleotides covering TRBC1 and TRBC2. The ligated cDNA underwent four PCR rounds using SP2 and nested alpha and beta constant-region primers. From the UMI-ligation and nested PCR reads, TCRdb called clonotypes with MiXCR, one entry per CDR3 protein. The table shows 120,000 to 150,000 distinct CDR3 sequences, with about 23% occurring only once. The material sequenced was naive CD4+ T cells from blood. The origin of this receptor is a human donor in good health. This rearrangement joins TRBV7-9 to TRBJ1-1; maybe TRBD1 (5 bases). The CDR3 DNA is TGTGCCAGCAGCTTAAACGGGGGTGAAGCTTTCTTT. It is translated as CASSLNGGEAFF.